Following are 5 T cell receptor beta chains from one sample sequenced in a study of blood T cells in healthy people across ages. Combining a sample-barcoded 5' primer with a J-beta primer mix, a second PCR ran for roughly 7 to 12 cycles. TCRdb re-analysed the 5' RACE reads in MiXCR, keeping a single row per CDR3 protein. The table lists approximately 290,000 distinct CDR3 sequences, around 30% of them singletons, with around 29% in the top ten. The sample comprised blood. All receptors come from a woman in her sixties or seventies in good health.

This chain connects TRBV18 to TRBJ2-5; 8 nucleotides line up with TRBD1. Near its end, the DNA agrees better with TRBJ2-1, so the J call may be wrong. Germline V lookup: CDR1 KGHSH, CDR2 LQKENI. There are 13 residues in the CDR3. CDR3 loop: CASPANRGNEQFF. The CDR3 region has the DNA TGTGCCAGCCCAGCTAACAGGGGGAATGAGCAGTTCTTC.

This clonotype occurred a few times. The chain couples TRBV3-1 to TRBJ2-5, with 10 bases lining up with TRBD2. The trim removed 3 bases at V and 4 bases at J, leaving 8 bases unmatched. Germline lookup yields CDR1 LGHDT and CDR2 YNNKEL (reference sequence). The length of the CDR3 is 16 residues. CDR3 amino acids: CASSQPSGRRRETQYF. The CDR3 DNA sequence: TGTGCCAGCAGCCAGCCTAGCGGGAGAAGGCGAGAGACCCAGTACTTC.

This clonotype was counted only a few times. This chain uses TRBV6-2 or TRBV6-3 with TRBJ1-2; the D gene is possibly TRBD1 (6 bases). Germline assignment: CDR1 MNHEY and CDR2 SVGEGT. This CDR3 spans 13 amino acids. Trimming removed 4 bases from V and 6 bases from J, with 12 bases in between. CDR3 DNA: TGTGCCAGCAGTTCCGATTACAGGGATGGCTACACCTTC. This sequence encodes CASSSDYRDGYTF.

The chain uses TRBV12-3 or TRBV12-4 and TRBJ2-1; D remains ambiguous. Trimming stripped 0 bases from V and 2 bases from J, with 8 bases between. This CDR3 is built from 15 residues. The CDR3 nucleotides are TGTGCCAGCAGTTTAGCCAGCCCGGCCTACAATGAGCAGTTCTTC. It codes for CASSLASPAYNEQFF.

The table lists this clonotype with a count of one. V and J are TRBV20-1 and TRBJ2-3; D is perhaps TRBD2 (5 bases). The CDR3 contains 14 residues. The germline V gene has CDR1 DFQATT and CDR2 SNEGSKA (reference sequence). Trimming removed 1 base at V and 3 bases at J, with 11 bases between. Here the CDR3 DNA reads TGCAGTGCTAGAGTGGCGAAGCGGACAGATACGCAGTATTTT. Encoded protein: CSARVAKRTDTQYF.